A selection of T cell receptor beta chains follows, all from one sample in a study of blood T cell repertoires in COVID-19. Clones were sequenced by immunoSEQ multiplex PCR, and TCRdb holds only the in-frame ones, with some missing. The sample includes under 200,000 clones, 75% to 90% seen only once; the top ten take around 3.7%. Sequencing used PBMCs or T cells enriched from blood (not recorded which). These receptors all stem from a woman aged 60-75 years who had recovered from COVID-19. CDR3s include the opening cysteine and the closing phenylalanine or tryptophan. The order of the fields is clone size, J gene, D gene, V gene, CDR3 protein, CDR3 DNA. A D gene is named only where the DNA matches it firmly. Rows may omit the clone size; those that give it use once, few, many or a size class.

clone size: .
J gene: TRBJ1-2
D gene: .
V gene: TRBV5-1
CDR3 protein: CASSLGTYLLGTF
CDR3 DNA: TGCGCCAGCAGCCTCGGGACATACCTATTAGGGACCTTC

clone size: .
J gene: TRBJ2-1
D gene: .
V gene: TRBV19
CDR3 protein: CASSDSTYNEQFF
CDR3 DNA: TGTGCCAGTAGTGACAGTACCTACAATGAGCAGTTCTTC

clone size: few
J gene: TRBJ1-2
D gene: .
V gene: TRBV19
CDR3 protein: CASRDSDNYGYTF
CDR3 DNA: TGTGCCAGTCGCGACAGTGATAACTATGGCTACACCTTC

clone size: .
J gene: TRBJ1-1
D gene: TRBD1
V gene: TRBV5-4
CDR3 protein: CASSWRTGNTEAFF
CDR3 DNA: TGTGCCAGCAGCTGGAGGACAGGCAACACTGAAGCTTTCTTT

clone size: .
J gene: TRBJ1-1
D gene: .
V gene: TRBV19
CDR3 protein: CASSTRQAGGLNTEAFF
CDR3 DNA: TGTGCCAGTAGTACGAGACAGGCGGGGGGGCTCAACACTGAAGCTTTCTTT

clone size: .
J gene: TRBJ1-1
D gene: TRBD1
V gene: TRBV29-1
CDR3 protein: CSVEGQGVSEAFF
CDR3 DNA: TGCAGCGTTGAAGGGCAGGGGGTATCTGAAGCTTTCTTT

clone size: .
J gene: TRBJ1-1
D gene: .
V gene: TRBV24-1
CDR3 protein: CATSDPSTGVAFF
CDR3 DNA: TGTGCCACCAGTGATCCGTCGACAGGTGTGGCTTTCTTT

clone size: .
J gene: TRBJ1-5
D gene: .
V gene: TRBV9
CDR3 protein: CASSVAGSNQPQHF
CDR3 DNA: TGTGCCAGCAGCGTAGCTGGCAGCAATCAGCCCCAGCATTTT

clone size: .
J gene: TRBJ1-1
D gene: .
V gene: TRBV5-1
CDR3 protein: CASKKDSMNTEAFF
CDR3 DNA: TGCGCCAGCAAGAAGGACAGCATGAACACTGAAGCTTTCTTT

clone size: .
J gene: TRBJ2-1
D gene: .
V gene: TRBV30
CDR3 protein: CAWSKATASYNEQFF
CDR3 DNA: TGTGCCTGGAGTAAAGCCACTGCCTCCTACAATGAGCAGTTCTTC

clone size: .
J gene: TRBJ2-1
D gene: .
V gene: TRBV5-4
CDR3 protein: CASSLISANEQFF
CDR3 DNA: TGTGCCAGCAGCTTGATCAGTGCAAATGAGCAGTTCTTC

clone size: .
J gene: TRBJ2-5
D gene: TRBD2
V gene: TRBV4-1
CDR3 protein: CASSLASSGSGGSVRTQYF
CDR3 DNA: TGCGCCAGCAGCCTAGCGAGTAGCGGTAGCGGGGGCTCAGTAAGGACCCAGTACTTC

clone size: few
J gene: TRBJ2-1
D gene: .
V gene: TRBV7-2
CDR3 protein: CASSFSQNNEQFF
CDR3 DNA: TGTGCCAGCAGCTTTTCACAAAACAATGAGCAGTTCTTC

clone size: .
J gene: TRBJ2-3
D gene: TRBD2
V gene: TRBV15
CDR3 protein: CATSRDTRGGTDTQYF
CDR3 DNA: TGTGCCACCAGCAGAGATACGCGGGGGGGCACAGATACGCAGTATTTT

clone size: few
J gene: TRBJ1-3
D gene: .
V gene: TRBV7-8
CDR3 protein: CASSLVGTVSGNTIYF
CDR3 DNA: TGTGCCAGCAGCTTAGTCGGGACTGTCTCTGGAAACACCATATATTTT

clone size: .
J gene: TRBJ2-7
D gene: .
V gene: TRBV19
CDR3 protein: CASSPGMAPYEQYF
CDR3 DNA: TGTGCCAGTAGTCCAGGGATGGCACCCTACGAGCAGTACTTC

clone size: .
J gene: TRBJ2-3
D gene: TRBD2
V gene: TRBV19
CDR3 protein: CATRTSGDKDTQYF
CDR3 DNA: TGTGCCACCAGAACTAGCGGGGATAAAGATACGCAGTATTTT

clone size: few
J gene: TRBJ2-2
D gene: .
V gene: TRBV14
CDR3 protein: CASSQDRGAGELFF
CDR3 DNA: TGTGCCAGCAGCCAAGACAGGGGGGCCGGGGAGCTGTTTTTT

clone size: .
J gene: TRBJ1-2
D gene: .
V gene: TRBV5-1
CDR3 protein: CASSLYEADYGYTF
CDR3 DNA: TGCGCCAGCAGCTTGTATGAGGCTGACTATGGCTACACCTTC

clone size: .
J gene: TRBJ1-2
D gene: .
V gene: TRBV6-1
CDR3 protein: CASSEVAGMSGGYTF
CDR3 DNA: TGTGCCAGCAGTGAAGTGGCAGGAATGTCGGGAGGCTACACCTTC

clone size: .
J gene: TRBJ2-5
D gene: .
V gene: TRBV5-4
CDR3 protein: CASSLVASVETQYF
CDR3 DNA: TGTGCCAGCAGCTTGGTGGCCAGTGTTGAGACCCAGTACTTC

clone size: .
J gene: TRBJ1-1
D gene: TRBD1
V gene: TRBV11-2
CDR3 protein: CASSPIFRDRAFF
CDR3 DNA: TGTGCCAGCAGCCCTATCTTCCGGGACAGGGCTTTCTTT

clone size: .
J gene: TRBJ1-4
D gene: .
V gene: TRBV19
CDR3 protein: CASSIGGGAEKLFF
CDR3 DNA: TGTGCCAGTAGTATTGGGGGGGGCGCGGAAAAACTGTTTTTT

clone size: .
J gene: TRBJ2-3
D gene: TRBD2
V gene: TRBV27
CDR3 protein: CASSLGGGPAPDTQYF
CDR3 DNA: TGTGCCAGCAGTCTGGGCGGGGGGCCTGCCCCAGATACGCAGTATTTT

clone size: few
J gene: TRBJ2-7
D gene: TRBD1
V gene: TRBV24-1
CDR3 protein: CATSQTGSIGDEQYF
CDR3 DNA: TGTGCCACCAGCCAGACAGGGTCGATAGGAGACGAGCAGTACTTC

clone size: once
J gene: TRBJ2-5
D gene: .
V gene: TRBV7-2
CDR3 protein: CASSAQSQGGETQYF
CDR3 DNA: TGTGCCAGCAGCGCCCAATCACAGGGTGGGGAGACCCAGTACTTC

clone size: .
J gene: TRBJ1-1
D gene: TRBD1
V gene: TRBV3-1/TRBV3-2
CDR3 protein: CASSQVRDSTEAFF
CDR3 DNA: TGTGCCAGCAGCCAGGTCCGGGACAGCACTGAAGCTTTCTTT

clone size: .
J gene: TRBJ2-5
D gene: .
V gene: TRBV15
CDR3 protein: CATSRQFQETQYF
CDR3 DNA: TGTGCCACCAGCAGACAGTTCCAAGAGACCCAGTACTTC

clone size: .
J gene: TRBJ2-7
D gene: TRBD1
V gene: TRBV5-1
CDR3 protein: CASSGSGTGGLEQYF
CDR3 DNA: TGCGCCAGCAGCGGATCCGGGACAGGGGGTCTTGAGCAGTACTTC

clone size: .
J gene: TRBJ1-1
D gene: .
V gene: TRBV5-4
CDR3 protein: CASSWASAGRTEAFF
CDR3 DNA: TGTGCCAGCAGCTGGGCCTCGGCTGGGAGGACTGAAGCTTTCTTT

clone size: .
J gene: TRBJ1-6
D gene: .
V gene: TRBV6-2/TRBV6-3
CDR3 protein: CASSYANNSPLHF
CDR3 DNA: TGTGCCAGCAGTTACGCGAATAATTCACCCCTCCACTTT

clone size: .
J gene: TRBJ1-5
D gene: .
V gene: TRBV19
CDR3 protein: CASSYFGGGHNNQPQHF
CDR3 DNA: TGTGCCAGTAGCTATTTTGGGGGGGGGCATAACAATCAGCCCCAGCATTTT

clone size: few
J gene: TRBJ2-1
D gene: TRBD2
V gene: TRBV14
CDR3 protein: CASSQEAGGYNEQFF
CDR3 DNA: TGTGCCAGCAGCCAAGAAGCGGGGGGTTACAATGAGCAGTTCTTC